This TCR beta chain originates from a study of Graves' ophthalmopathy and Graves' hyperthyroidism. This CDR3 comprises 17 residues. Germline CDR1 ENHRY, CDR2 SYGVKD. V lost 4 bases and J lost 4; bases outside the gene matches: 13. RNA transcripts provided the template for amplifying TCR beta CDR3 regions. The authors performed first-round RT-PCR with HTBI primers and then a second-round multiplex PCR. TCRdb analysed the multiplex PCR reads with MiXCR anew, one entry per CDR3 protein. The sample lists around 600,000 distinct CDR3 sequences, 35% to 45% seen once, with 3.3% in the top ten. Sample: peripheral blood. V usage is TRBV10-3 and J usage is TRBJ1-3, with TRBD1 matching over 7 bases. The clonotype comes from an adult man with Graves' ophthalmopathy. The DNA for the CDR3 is TGTGCCATCAGTGGAGGGCCGGACAGGAGGCTGGGAAACACCATATATTTT. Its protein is CAISGGPDRRLGNTIYF.